What follows is one T cell receptor beta chain and its context. CDR1 SGHDN and CDR2 FVKESK come from the germline V gene. V lost 4 bases, J lost 9 bases, and 10 bases stayed unmatched. The CDR3 loop spans 15 amino acids. Profiling relied on immunoSEQ multiplex PCR, and the TCRdb table lists in-frame clones only, not all of them. The profile covers 30,000 or so clones, with roughly four fifths appearing a single time and about 1.1% taken by the ten largest. The data originate from a study of T cells in narcolepsy. The V call is TRBV14, the J call TRBJ2-1, with 9 positions matching TRBD2. The sequenced sample consisted of CD45RA- memory CD4+ T cells from PBMCs. This TCR was sampled from a human donor with narcolepsy. The CDR3 bases are TGTGCCAGCAGCCCAAGGGTAGCGGGAGCCGGTGAGCAGTTCTTC. It yields the protein CASSPRVAGAGEQFF.